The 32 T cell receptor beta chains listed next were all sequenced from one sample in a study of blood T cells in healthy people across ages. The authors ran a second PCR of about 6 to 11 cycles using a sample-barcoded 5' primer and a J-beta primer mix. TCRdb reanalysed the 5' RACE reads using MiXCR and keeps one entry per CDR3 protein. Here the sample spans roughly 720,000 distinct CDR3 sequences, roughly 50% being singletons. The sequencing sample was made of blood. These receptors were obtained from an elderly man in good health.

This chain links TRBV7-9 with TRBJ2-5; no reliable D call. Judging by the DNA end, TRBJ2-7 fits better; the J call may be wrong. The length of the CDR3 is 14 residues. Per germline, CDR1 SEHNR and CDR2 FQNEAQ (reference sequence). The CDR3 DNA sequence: TGTGCCAGCAGCTTAGTCAGCGTCCCCTACGAGCAGTACTTC. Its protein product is CASSLVSVPYEQYF.

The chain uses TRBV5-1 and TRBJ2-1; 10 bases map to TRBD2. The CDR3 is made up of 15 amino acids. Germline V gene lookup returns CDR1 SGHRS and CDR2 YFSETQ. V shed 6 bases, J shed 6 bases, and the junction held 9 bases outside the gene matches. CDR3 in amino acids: CASTADPSGGNEQFF. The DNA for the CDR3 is TGCGCCAGCACCGCGGATCCTAGCGGGGGCAATGAGCAGTTCTTC. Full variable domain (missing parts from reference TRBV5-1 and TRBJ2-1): KAGVTQTPRYLIKTRGQQVTLSCSPISGHRSVSWYQQTPGQGLQFLFEYFSETQRNKGNFPGRFSGRQFSNSRSEMNVSTLELGDSALYLCASTADPSGGNEQFFGPGTRLTVL.

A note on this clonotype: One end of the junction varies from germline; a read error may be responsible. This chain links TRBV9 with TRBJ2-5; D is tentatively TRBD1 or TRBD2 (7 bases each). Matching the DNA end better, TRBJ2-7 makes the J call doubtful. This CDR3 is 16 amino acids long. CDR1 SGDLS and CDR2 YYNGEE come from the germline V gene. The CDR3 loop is CAGSVAGEGAPYEQYF. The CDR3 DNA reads TGTGCCGGCAGCGTAGCTGGGGAGGGGGCCCCGTACGAGCAGTACTTC.

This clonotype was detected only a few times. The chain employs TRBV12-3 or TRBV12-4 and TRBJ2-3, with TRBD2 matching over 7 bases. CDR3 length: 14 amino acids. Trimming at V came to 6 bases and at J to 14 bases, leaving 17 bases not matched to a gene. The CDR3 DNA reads TGTGCCAGCAGGCGGGAGAGCTCCCACAGATACGCGTATTTT. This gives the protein CASRRESSHRYAYF.

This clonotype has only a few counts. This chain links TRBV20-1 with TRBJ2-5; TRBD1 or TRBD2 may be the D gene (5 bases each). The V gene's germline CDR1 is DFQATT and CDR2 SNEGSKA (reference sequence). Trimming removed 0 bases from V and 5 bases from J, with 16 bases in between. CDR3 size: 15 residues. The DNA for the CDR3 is TGCAGTGCTAGAGAACCCAGAGGGGTAGAGGAGACCCAGTACTTC. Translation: CSAREPRGVEETQYF.

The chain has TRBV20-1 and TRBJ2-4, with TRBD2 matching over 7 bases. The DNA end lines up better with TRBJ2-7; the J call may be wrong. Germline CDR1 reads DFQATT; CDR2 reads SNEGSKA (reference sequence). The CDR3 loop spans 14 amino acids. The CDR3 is CSARLGGRVYEQYF. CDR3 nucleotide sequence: TGCAGTGCCAGATTGGGTGGGAGGGTTTACGAGCAGTACTTC.

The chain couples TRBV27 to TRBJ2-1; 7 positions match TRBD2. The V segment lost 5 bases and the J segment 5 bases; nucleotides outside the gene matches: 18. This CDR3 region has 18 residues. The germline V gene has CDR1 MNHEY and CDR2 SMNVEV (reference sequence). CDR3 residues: CASSLRSTSGRADNEQFF. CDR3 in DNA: TGTGCCAGCAGTCTGCGCTCTACTAGTGGGAGGGCCGACAATGAGCAGTTCTTC.

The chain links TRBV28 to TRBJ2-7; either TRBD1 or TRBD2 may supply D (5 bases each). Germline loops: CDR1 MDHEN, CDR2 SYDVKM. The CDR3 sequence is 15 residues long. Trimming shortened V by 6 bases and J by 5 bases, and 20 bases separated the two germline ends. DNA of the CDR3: TGTGCCAGCAGGGCGAGCATGGCAAGGGGAGACGAGCAGTACTTC. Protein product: CASRASMARGDEQYF.

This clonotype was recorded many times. In DNA, the CDR3 is TGCAGTGCTAAGGCGCTAGCGGGTGCTCGGGAGACCCAGTACTTC. Translating gives CSAKALAGARETQYF. This chain links TRBV20-1 with TRBJ2-5, with TRBD2 identical over 8 bases. The V gene end was trimmed by 4 bases and the J gene end by 5 bases; junction bases not matched to a gene: 12. In germline, CDR1 is DFQATT, CDR2 SNEGSKA (reference sequence). This CDR3 has 15 amino acids.

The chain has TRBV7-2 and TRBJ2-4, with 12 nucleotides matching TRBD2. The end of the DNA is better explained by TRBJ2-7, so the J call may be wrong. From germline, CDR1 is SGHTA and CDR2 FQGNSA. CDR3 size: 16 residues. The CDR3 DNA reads TGTGCCAGCAGCTTAAGTGCGACTAGCGGGAGCTACGAGCAGTACTTC. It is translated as CASSLSATSGSYEQYF.

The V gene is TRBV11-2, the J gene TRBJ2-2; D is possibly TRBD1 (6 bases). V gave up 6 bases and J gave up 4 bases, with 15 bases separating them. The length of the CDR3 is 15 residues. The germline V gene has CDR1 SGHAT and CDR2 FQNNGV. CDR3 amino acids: CASRNGRGGTGELFF. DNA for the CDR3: TGTGCCAGCAGGAACGGCAGGGGTGGCACCGGGGAGCTGTTTTTT.

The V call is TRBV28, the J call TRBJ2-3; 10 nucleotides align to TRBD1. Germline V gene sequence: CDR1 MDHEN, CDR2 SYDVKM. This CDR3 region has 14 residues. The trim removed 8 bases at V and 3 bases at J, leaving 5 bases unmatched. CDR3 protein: CASGTGDRTDTQYF. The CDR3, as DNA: TGTGCCAGCGGGACAGGGGATCGGACAGATACGCAGTATTTT.

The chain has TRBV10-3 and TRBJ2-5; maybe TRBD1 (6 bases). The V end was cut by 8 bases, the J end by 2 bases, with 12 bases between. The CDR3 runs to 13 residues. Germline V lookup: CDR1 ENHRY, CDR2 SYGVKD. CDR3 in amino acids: CAIGSGEQETQYF. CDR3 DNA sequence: TGTGCCATCGGCTCAGGGGAACAAGAGACCCAGTACTTC.

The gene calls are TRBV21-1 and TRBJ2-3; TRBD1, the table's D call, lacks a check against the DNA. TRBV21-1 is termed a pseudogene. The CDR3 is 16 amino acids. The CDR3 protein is CASSKTGGPEFRYAYF. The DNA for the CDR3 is TGTGCCAGCAGCAAAACGGGGGGCCCGGAGTTCAGATACGCGTATTTT.

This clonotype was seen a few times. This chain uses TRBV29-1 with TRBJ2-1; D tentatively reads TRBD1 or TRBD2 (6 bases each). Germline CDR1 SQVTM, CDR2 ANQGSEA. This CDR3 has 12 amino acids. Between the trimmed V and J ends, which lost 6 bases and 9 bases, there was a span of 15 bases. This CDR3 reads CSVVRGAGEQFF. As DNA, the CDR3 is TGCAGCGTGGTGAGGGGGGCCGGTGAGCAGTTCTTC.

CDR3 nucleotides: TGTGCCAGCAGCGTAGGATCAGACCAATTCACAGATACGCAGTATTTT. This gives the protein CASSVGSDQFTDTQYF. This chain connects TRBV9 to TRBJ2-3; D gene ambiguous. This CDR3 region has 16 residues. Germline lookup yields CDR1 SGDLS and CDR2 YYNGEE. V lost 0 bases and J lost 2, with 13 bases in between.

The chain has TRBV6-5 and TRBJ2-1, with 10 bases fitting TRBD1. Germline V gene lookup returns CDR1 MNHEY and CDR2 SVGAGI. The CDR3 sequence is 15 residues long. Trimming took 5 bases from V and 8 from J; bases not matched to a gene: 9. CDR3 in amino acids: CASSAGTGEIYEQFF. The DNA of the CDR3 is TGTGCCAGCAGTGCCGGGACAGGGGAAATATATGAGCAGTTCTTC.

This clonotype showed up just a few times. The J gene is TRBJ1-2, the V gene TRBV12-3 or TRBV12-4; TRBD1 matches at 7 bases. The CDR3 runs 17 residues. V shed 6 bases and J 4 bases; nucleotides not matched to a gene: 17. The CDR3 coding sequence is TGTGCCAGCAGCCTAACAGGGGCCCTGGCCGTTCGCTATGGCTACACCTTC. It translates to CASSLTGALAVRYGYTF.

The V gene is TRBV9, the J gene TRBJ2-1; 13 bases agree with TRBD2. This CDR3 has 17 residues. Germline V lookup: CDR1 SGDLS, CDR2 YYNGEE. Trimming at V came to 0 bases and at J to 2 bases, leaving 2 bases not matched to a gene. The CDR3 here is CASSVGTSGRAYNEQFF. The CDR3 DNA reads TGTGCCAGCAGCGTAGGCACTAGCGGGAGGGCCTACAATGAGCAGTTCTTC.

The CDR3 bases are TGCAGCGTTCAGACTCACAGTACTAATGAAAAACTGTTTTTT. This sequence encodes CSVQTHSTNEKLFF. This rearrangement joins TRBV29-1 to TRBJ1-4; no clear D gene. Between the trimmed V and J ends, which lost 5 bases and 2 bases, there was a span of 12 bases. The CDR3 runs 14 residues. The germline gives CDR1 SQVTM, CDR2 ANQGSEA.

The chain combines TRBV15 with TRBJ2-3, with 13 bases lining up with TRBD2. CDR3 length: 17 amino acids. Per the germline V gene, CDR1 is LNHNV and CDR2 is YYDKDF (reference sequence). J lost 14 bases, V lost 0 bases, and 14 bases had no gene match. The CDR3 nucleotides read TGTGCCACCAGCAGAGACGGGACTAGCGGGATTGGGAGATACGCGTATTTT. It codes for CATSRDGTSGIGRYAYF.

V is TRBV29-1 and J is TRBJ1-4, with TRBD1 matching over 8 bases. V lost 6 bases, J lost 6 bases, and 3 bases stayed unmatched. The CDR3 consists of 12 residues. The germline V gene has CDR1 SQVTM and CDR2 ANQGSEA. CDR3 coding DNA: TGCAGCGTATTACAGGGGGATGAAAAACTGTTTTTT. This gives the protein CSVLQGDEKLFF.

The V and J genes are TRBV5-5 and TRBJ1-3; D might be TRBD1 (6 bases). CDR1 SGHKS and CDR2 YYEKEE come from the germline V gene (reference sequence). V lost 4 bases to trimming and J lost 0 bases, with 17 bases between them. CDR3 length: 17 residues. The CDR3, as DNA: TGTGCCAGCAGCCCGAGCCGAACAGGGTCCTCTGGAAACACCATATATTTT. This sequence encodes CASSPSRTGSSGNTIYF.

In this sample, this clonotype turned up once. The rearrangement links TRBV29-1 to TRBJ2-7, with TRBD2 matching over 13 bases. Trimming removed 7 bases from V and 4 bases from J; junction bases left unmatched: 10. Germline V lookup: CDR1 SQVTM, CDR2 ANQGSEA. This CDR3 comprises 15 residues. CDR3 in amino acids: CSGRLGTSGKYEQYF. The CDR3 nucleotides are TGCAGCGGCCGCCTTGGGACTAGCGGGAAGTACGAGCAGTACTTC.

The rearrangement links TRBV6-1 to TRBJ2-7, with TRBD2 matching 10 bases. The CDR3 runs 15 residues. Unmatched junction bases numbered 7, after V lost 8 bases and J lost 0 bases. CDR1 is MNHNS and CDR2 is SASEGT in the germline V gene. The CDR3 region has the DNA TGTGCCAGCCTCCTGACTAGCGGGCCCTCCTACGAGCAGTACTTC. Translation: CASLLTSGPSYEQYF.

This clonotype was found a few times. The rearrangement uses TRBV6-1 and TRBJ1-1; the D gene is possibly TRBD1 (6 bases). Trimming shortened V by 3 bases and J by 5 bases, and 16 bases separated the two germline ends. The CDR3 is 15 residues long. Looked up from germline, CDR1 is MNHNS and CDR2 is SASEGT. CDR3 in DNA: TGTGCCAGCAGTGATGGGTCGGGACACAAAACTGAAGCTTTCTTT. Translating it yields CASSDGSGHKTEAFF.

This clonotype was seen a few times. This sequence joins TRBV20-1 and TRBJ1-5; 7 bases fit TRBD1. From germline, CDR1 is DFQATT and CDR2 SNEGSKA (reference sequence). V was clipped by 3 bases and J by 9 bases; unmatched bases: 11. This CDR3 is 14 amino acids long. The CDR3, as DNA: TGCAGTGCTAGTGAGGGACAGTCCAGTGTGCCCCAGCATTTT. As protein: CSASEGQSSVPQHF.

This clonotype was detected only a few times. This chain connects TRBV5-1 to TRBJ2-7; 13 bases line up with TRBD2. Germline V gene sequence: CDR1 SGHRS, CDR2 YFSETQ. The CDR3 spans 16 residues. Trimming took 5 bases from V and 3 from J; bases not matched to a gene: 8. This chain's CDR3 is CASRVGLAGAYYEQYF. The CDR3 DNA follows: TGCGCCAGCAGAGTCGGACTAGCGGGAGCCTACTACGAGCAGTACTTC.

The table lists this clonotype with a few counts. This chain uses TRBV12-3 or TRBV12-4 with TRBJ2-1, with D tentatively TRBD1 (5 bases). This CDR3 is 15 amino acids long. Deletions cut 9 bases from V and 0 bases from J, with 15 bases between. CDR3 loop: CASLKGVGSYNEQFF. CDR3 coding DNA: TGTGCCAGTCTGAAAGGGGTCGGCTCCTACAATGAGCAGTTCTTC.

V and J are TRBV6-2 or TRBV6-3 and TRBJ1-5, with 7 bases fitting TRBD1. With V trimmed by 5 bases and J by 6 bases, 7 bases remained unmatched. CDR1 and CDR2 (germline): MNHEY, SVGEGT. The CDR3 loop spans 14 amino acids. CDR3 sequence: CASSKTGDGQPQHF. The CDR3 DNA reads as TGTGCCAGCAGTAAAACAGGGGACGGTCAGCCCCAGCATTTT.

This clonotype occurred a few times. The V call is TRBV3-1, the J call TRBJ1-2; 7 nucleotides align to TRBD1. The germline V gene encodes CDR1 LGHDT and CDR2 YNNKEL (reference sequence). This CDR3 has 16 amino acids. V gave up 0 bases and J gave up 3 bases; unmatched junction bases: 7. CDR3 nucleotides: TGTGCCAGCAGCCAAGACCCGACAGGGTTGGACTATGGCTACACCTTC. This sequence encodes CASSQDPTGLDYGYTF. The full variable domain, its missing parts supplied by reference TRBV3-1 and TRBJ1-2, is DTAVSQTPKYLVTQMGNDKSIKCEQNLGHDTMYWYKQDSKKFLKIMFSYNNKELIINETVPNRFSPKSPDKAHLNLHINSLELGDSAVYFCASSQDPTGLDYGYTFGSGTRLTVV.

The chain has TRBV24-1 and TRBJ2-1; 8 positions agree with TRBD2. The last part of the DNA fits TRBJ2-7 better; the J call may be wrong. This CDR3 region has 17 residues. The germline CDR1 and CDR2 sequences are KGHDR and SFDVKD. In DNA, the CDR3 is TGTGCCACCAGTGAACCCAGCGGGGGAAGCTCCTACAATGAGCAGTACTTC. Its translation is CATSEPSGGSSYNEQYF.